This TCR beta chain was identified during a study of T cell repertoires in cytomegalovirus infection. Study in general: The authors relied on CMV epitopes, both recently identified HLA-C-restricted and well-studied HLA-B-restricted. A matching HLA type, together with CMV infection, was signaled by public TCR beta signatures. Study results and limitations: It was HLA-C-restricted CMV-specific TCR beta clonotypes that dominated the response ex vivo. The cumulative frequency of public TCR beta families distinguished individuals who carried CMV together with the relevant HLA.

V lost 9 bases and J lost 5, with 19 bases in between. Germline lookup yields CDR1 LNHDA and CDR2 SQIVND (reference sequence). This CDR3 has 14 residues. TCRdb re-called the reads with MiXCR, one entry per CDR3 protein. The data contain 700,000 to 850,000 distinct CDR3 sequences, about 33% of them seen just once; the ten biggest clones take up 9.5% to 15%. A word on this clonotype: Its antigen is unknown.

The receptor comes from a human donor in good health (CMV status not recorded). Some clones in this sample may be carry-over from other donors' samples. This rearrangement joins TRBV19 to TRBJ2-5; TRBD2 is a possible D gene (6 bases). The starting material was cultured CD8+ T cells from PBMCs, obtained from culture after CMV antigen stimulation. CDR3 bases: TGTGCCAGGGTTCCGGGACTGGCAACGGAGACCCAGTACTTC. Translated, it gives CARVPGLATETQYF.